The 14 T cell receptor beta chains reported below all come from one sample, sequenced in a study of shared clonotypes between healthy human individuals. The assay was immunoSEQ multiplex PCR, and TCRdb's table has in-frame clones only and misses some. This sample has about 1 million clones, with roughly 80% found just once. Specimen: memory CD4+ T cells sorted from blood. As for subset: CD45RA-negative fraction. These receptors all stem from a man between 18 and 29 years old in good health.

The chain has TRBV20-1 and TRBJ1-2; unclear D gene. The germline V gene encodes CDR1 DFQATT and CDR2 SNEGSKA (reference sequence). V lost 3 bases and J lost 5, with 4 bases in between. This CDR3 is 10 amino acids long. DNA for the CDR3: TGCAGTGCTAGGGCTTATGGCTACACCTTC. Translating it yields CSARAYGYTF.

The chain employs TRBV10-3 and TRBJ1-2; TRBD1 might be the D (5 bases). The germline V gene has CDR1 ENHRY and CDR2 SYGVKD. The V end was cut by 2 bases, the J end by 5 bases, with 15 bases between. The CDR3 has 15 amino acids. CDR3 region: CAISEKGIGFYGYTF. Written as DNA, the CDR3 is TGTGCCATCAGTGAGAAGGGGATAGGGTTTTATGGCTACACCTTC.

V and J are TRBV6-1 and TRBJ2-6; TRBD1 or TRBD2 may be the D gene (5 bases each). V lost 7 bases and J lost 4, with 8 bases in between. CDR1 MNHNS and CDR2 SASEGT come from the germline V gene. The CDR3 spans 13 residues. The DNA of the CDR3 is TGTGCCAGCATACGGGACGGGGCCAACGTCCTGACTTTC. Translation: CASIRDGANVLTF.

This chain joins TRBV6-1 and TRBJ2-3; 13 bases are shared with TRBD2. The CDR3 contains 15 residues. The germline V gene has CDR1 MNHNS and CDR2 SASEGT. The J segment lost 5 bases and the V segment lost 6 bases, leaving 5 bases of the junction unmatched. The CDR3 DNA sequence: TGTGCCAGCAGGACTAGCGGGGGGTATAGAGATACGCAGTATTTT. Protein: CASRTSGGYRDTQYF.

This sequence joins TRBV25-1 and TRBJ2-3; TRBD1 is a possible D gene (6 bases). Germline CDR1 reads MGHDK; CDR2 reads SYGVNS. This CDR3 contains 14 residues. The V and J ends lost 4 bases and 2 bases respectively, with 10 bases between them. The CDR3 sequence is CASSGHRDTDTQYF. For the CDR3, the DNA is TGTGCCAGCAGTGGTCACAGGGACACAGATACGCAGTATTTT.

Concerning this clone: The identical CDR3 is also encoded by other nucleotide sequences in the sample. The rearrangement joins TRBV19 to TRBJ1-2; D is perhaps TRBD1 (6 bases). The CDR3 is 14 amino acids. V shed 3 bases and J shed 8 bases, with 16 bases lying between them. Germline V gene sequence: CDR1 LNHDA, CDR2 SQIVND (reference sequence). CDR3 nucleotide sequence: TGTGCCAGTAGTATCGGGGGCGCGGGATACGGCTACACCTTC. It is translated as CASSIGGAGYGYTF.

The chain couples TRBV28 to TRBJ2-2; maybe TRBD2 (6 bases). The CDR3 length is 14 residues. The V and J ends lost 4 bases and 5 bases respectively, with 11 bases between them. Germline V gene sequence: CDR1 MDHEN, CDR2 SYDVKM. The CDR3 protein is CASSSRDGTGELFF. The CDR3 DNA is TGTGCCAGCAGTTCGCGGGATGGAACCGGGGAGCTGTTTTTT.

The CDR3, as DNA: TGTGCCAGCAGCGTAGGCCCGGCTAATGAAAAACTGTTTTTT. Its translation: CASSVGPANEKLFF. The chain links TRBV9 to TRBJ1-4; D ambiguous. Germline lookup yields CDR1 SGDLS and CDR2 YYNGEE. The V and J ends lost 0 bases and 3 bases respectively, with 6 bases between them. The CDR3 is made up of 14 amino acids.

The V gene is TRBV7-6, the J gene TRBJ2-4, with D maybe TRBD2 (7 bases). This CDR3 has 17 amino acids. The V end lost 2 bases, the J end lost 1 base, and 15 bases lay between the germline ends. Germline V gene lookup returns CDR1 SGHVS and CDR2 FNYEAQ. This CDR3 is CASSLLGGLGAKNIQYF. DNA of the CDR3: TGTGCCAGCAGCTTATTGGGGGGGCTTGGGGCCAAAAACATTCAGTACTTC.

The table lists this clone with a count of one. V usage is TRBV7-2 and J usage is TRBJ1-5; D is perhaps TRBD1 (6 bases). V gave up 1 base and J gave up 7 bases, with 17 bases separating them. This CDR3 has 16 amino acids. CDR1 SGHTA and CDR2 FQGNSA come from the germline V gene. The DNA for the CDR3 is TGTGCCAGCAGCTTAGGGGGGGCAGGGTGGTACCAGCCCCAGCATTTT. Translation gives CASSLGGAGWYQPQHF.

This clone was seen just once. The chain joins TRBV25-1 to TRBJ2-1, with TRBD1 matching over 8 bases. The CDR3 is 16 residues long. The V segment lost 1 base and the J segment 2 bases; nucleotides outside the gene matches: 4. Per germline, CDR1 MGHDK and CDR2 SYGVNS. CDR3 region: CASSESGQGPYNEQFF. The CDR3 nucleotides read TGTGCCAGCAGTGAATCTGGACAGGGACCCTACAATGAGCAGTTCTTC.

This clone was seen a single time. The CDR3 sequence is CASSPLRGTGELFF. The CDR3 DNA reads TGTGCCAGCAGCCCACTTCGAGGCACCGGGGAGCTGTTTTTT. The chain recombines TRBV6-6 with TRBJ2-2; no clear D. Germline V lookup: CDR1 MNHNY, CDR2 SVGAGI (reference sequence). The V end lost 6 bases, the J end lost 4 bases, and 12 bases lay between the germline ends. The CDR3 has 14 residues.

The chain is built from TRBV18 and TRBJ2-2, with D perhaps matching TRBD1 (5 bases). Trimming stripped 2 bases from V and 6 bases from J, with 10 bases between. This CDR3 is built from 14 residues. Germline V lookup: CDR1 KGHSH, CDR2 LQKENI. CDR3 loop: CASSPDKGSGELFF. CDR3 coding DNA: TGTGCCAGCTCACCAGATAAGGGGTCCGGGGAGCTGTTTTTT.

This clone came up once. The chain couples TRBV5-1 to TRBJ1-1; no reliable D call. There are 12 residues in the CDR3. Germline CDR1 SGHRS, CDR2 YFSETQ. With 7 bases removed from V and 8 bases from J, the gap between germline ends came to 15 bases. The CDR3 sequence is CASSKEQSEAFF. CDR3 coding DNA: TGCGCCAGCTCCAAGGAACAATCAGAAGCTTTCTTT.